Below are 5 T cell receptor beta chains sequenced from a single sample in a study of blood T cells in healthy people across ages. A second PCR of about 7 to 12 cycles used a sample-barcoded 5' primer and a J-beta primer mix. TCRdb re-derived calls from the 5' RACE reads in MiXCR, one entry per CDR3 protein. The sample shows around 1.7 million distinct CDR3 sequences, approximately 30% of them seen only once. Specimen: blood. The receptors were gathered from a woman younger than 45 in good health.

This sequence joins TRBV12-3 or TRBV12-4 and TRBJ2-2; TRBD1 is a possible D gene (7 bases). This CDR3 has 17 residues. V shed 7 bases and J shed 5 bases, with 23 bases lying between them. The CDR3 spells CASNNGGGRGGTGELFF. In nucleotides, the CDR3 is TGTGCCAGCAATAACGGAGGGGGCCGAGGTGGGACCGGGGAGCTGTTTTTT.

This clonotype was detected a few times. The V and J genes are TRBV2 and TRBJ2-2; 10 positions agree with TRBD2. The V segment lost 4 bases and the J segment 0 bases; nucleotides outside the gene matches: 2. CDR1 and CDR2 (germline): SNHLY, FYNNEI. The CDR3 is made up of 16 amino acids. The CDR3 DNA reads TGTGCCAGCAGTGGGACTAGCGGCTCGAACACCGGGGAGCTGTTTTTT. This sequence encodes CASSGTSGSNTGELFF.

CDR3: CASSEAGKQYF. For the CDR3, the DNA is TGTGCCAGCAGTGAGGCGGGGAAGCAGTACTTC. The chain carries TRBV2 and TRBJ2-4, with D perhaps TRBD2 (6 bases). V was pared by 3 bases and J by 13 bases, with 10 bases between. There are 11 residues in the CDR3. CDR1 is SNHLY and CDR2 is FYNNEI in the germline V gene.

The table lists this clonotype with many counts. The chain joins TRBV12-3 or TRBV12-4 to TRBJ2-7, with D possibly TRBD1 on 6 matching bases. Trimming shortened V by 8 bases and J by 2 bases, and 19 bases separated the two germline ends. This CDR3 has 15 residues. CDR3 sequence: CASSPSGRGTYEQYF. The CDR3 nucleotides are TGTGCCAGCTCTCCCTCCGGCAGGGGAACCTACGAGCAGTACTTC.

The chain uses TRBV5-1 and TRBJ1-1; D is possibly TRBD1 (6 bases). The V end was cut by 4 bases, the J end by 0 bases, with 19 bases between. The V gene's germline CDR1 is SGHRS and CDR2 YFSETQ. CDR3 length equals 17 residues. The DNA for the CDR3 is TGCGCCAGCAGCCCCGCGAGGGGGGCGATTATGAACACTGAAGCTTTCTTT. Its translation is CASSPARGAIMNTEAFF.